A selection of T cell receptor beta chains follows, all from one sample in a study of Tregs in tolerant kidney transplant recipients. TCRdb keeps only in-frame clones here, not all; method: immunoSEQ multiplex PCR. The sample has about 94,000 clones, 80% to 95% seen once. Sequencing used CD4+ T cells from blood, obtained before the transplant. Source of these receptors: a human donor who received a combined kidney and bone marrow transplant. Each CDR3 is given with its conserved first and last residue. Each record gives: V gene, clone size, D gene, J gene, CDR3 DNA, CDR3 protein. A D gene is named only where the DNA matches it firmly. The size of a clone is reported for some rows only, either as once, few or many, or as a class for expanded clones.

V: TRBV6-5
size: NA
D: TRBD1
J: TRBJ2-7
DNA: TGTGCCAGCAGTCATAGAGGGGGCTTGTACGAGCAGTACTTC
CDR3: CASSHRGGLYEQYF

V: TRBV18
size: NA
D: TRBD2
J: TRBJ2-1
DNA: TGTGCCAGCTCACCACCTAGCGGGGGGTCTCCGGAGCAGTTCTTC
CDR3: CASSPPSGGSPEQFF

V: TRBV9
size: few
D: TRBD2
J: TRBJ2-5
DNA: TGTGCCAGCAGCAGCGGGGGAGAGACCCAGTACTTC
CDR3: CASSSGGETQYF

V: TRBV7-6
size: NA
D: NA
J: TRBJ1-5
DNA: TGTGCCAGCAGTTCAGGGCTATGGGATCAGCCCCAGCATTTT
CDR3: CASSSGLWDQPQHF

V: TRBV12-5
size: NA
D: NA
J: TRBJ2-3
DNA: TGTGCTAGTGGCCCGGGTCCCCCAAAGGTAGATACGCAGTATTTT
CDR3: CASGPGPPKVDTQYF

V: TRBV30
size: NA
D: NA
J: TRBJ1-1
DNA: TGTGCCTGGAGTGTACCGGGCAGGGAGGACACTGAAGCTTTCTTT
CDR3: CAWSVPGREDTEAFF

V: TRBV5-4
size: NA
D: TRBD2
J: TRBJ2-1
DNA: TGTGCCAGCAGGGCTAGCGGGGTCAGGGAGTTCTTC
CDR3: CASRASGVREFF

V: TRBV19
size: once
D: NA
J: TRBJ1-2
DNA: TGTGCCAGTAGTATACCTGACAAGGGGAACTATGGCTACACCTTC
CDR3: CASSIPDKGNYGYTF

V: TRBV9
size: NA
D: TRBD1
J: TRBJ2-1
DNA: TGTGCCAGCAGCGGGCCGGGACAGGGCGGGCTTCTGGTCTTC
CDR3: CASSGPGQGGLLVF

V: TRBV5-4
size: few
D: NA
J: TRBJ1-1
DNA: TGTGCCAGCAGCTTGGAGGCAGGGATCCCTAGCACTGAAGCTTTCTTT
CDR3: CASSLEAGIPSTEAFF

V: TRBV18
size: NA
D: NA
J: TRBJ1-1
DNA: TGTGCCAGCTCACCACCGGGGCGAAGTGAAGCTTTCTTT
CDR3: CASSPPGRSEAFF

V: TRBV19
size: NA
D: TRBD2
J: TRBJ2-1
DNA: TGTGCCAGTAGTCCAAATAAGCCGGGAGCGGGGAGCTCCTACAATGAGCAGTTCTTC
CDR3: CASSPNKPGAGSSYNEQFF

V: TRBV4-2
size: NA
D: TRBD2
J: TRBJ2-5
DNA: TGTGCCAGCAGCCAGGGGCGGGGGGCCTACCAAGAGACCCAGTACTTC
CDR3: CASSQGRGAYQETQYF

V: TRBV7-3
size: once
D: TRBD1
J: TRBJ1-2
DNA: TGTGCCAGCAGCGTCAGCGCCGGGACAGACGTCGGCTACACCTTC
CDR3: CASSVSAGTDVGYTF

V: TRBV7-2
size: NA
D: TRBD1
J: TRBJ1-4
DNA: TGTGCCAGCAGCCAACAGGGGGCTGGGGAAAAACTGTTTTTT
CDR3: CASSQQGAGEKLFF

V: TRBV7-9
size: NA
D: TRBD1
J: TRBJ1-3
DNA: TGTGCCAGCAGCAAACAGGGGGCAGGAAACACCATATATTTT
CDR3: CASSKQGAGNTIYF

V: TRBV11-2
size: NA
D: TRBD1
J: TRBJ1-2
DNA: TGTGCCAGCAGCTTATCGCCGACAGGGAGCTATGGCTACACCTTC
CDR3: CASSLSPTGSYGYTF

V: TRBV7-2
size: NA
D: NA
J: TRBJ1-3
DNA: TGTGCCAGCAGCTTAGGGCTGCGGGGAAACACCATATATTTT
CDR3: CASSLGLRGNTIYF

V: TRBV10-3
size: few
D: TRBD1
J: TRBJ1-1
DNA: TGTGCCATCAAGGATACCGGGACAGGGCTCACTGAAGCTTTCTTT
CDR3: CAIKDTGTGLTEAFF

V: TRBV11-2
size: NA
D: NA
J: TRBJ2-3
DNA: TGTGCCAGCGGCCGCTATCAGGGGTCCACAGATACGCAGTATTTT
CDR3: CASGRYQGSTDTQYF

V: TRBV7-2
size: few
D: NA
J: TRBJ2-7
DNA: TGTGCCAGCAGCACAATACCAGGTTACGAGCAGTACTTC
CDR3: CASSTIPGYEQYF

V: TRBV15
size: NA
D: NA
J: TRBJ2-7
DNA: TGTGCCACCAGCAGAGATCTCGAGGAGGAGCAGTACTTC
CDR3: CATSRDLEEEQYF

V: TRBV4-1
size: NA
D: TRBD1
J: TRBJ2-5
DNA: TGCGCCAGCAGCCGAGAGGACAGGGAGTATGAGACCCAGTACTTC
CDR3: CASSREDREYETQYF

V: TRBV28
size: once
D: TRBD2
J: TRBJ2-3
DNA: TGTGCCAGTTTACTAGCGGGGGGTCCAGATACGCAGTATTTT
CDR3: CASLLAGGPDTQYF

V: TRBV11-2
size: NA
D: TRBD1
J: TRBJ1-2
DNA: TGTGCCAGCAGCATGACAGGGGCGGGTGGCTACACCTTC
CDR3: CASSMTGAGGYTF

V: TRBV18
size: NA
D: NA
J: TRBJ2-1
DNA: TGTGCCAGTTCCCCCAACCCCCCAGGAATCGGTGAGCAGTTCTTC
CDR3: CASSPNPPGIGEQFF

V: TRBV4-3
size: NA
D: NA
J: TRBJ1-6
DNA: TGCGCCAGCAGCCAAGTTCCGGGTCACGATTCCCCCCTCCACTTT
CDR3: CASSQVPGHDSPLHF

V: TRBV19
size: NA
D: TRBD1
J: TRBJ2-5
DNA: TGTGCCAGTAGTATTAACCCAGGGGGAGAGACCCAGTACTTC
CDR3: CASSINPGGETQYF

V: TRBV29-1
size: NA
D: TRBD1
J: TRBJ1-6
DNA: TGCAGCGTAGGGACAGGGGGCAATTCACCCCTCCACTTT
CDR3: CSVGTGGNSPLHF

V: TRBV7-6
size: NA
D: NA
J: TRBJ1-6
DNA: TGTGCCAGCAGCTCCCGGGGGGTCGGGAATTCACCCCTCCACTTT
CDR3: CASSSRGVGNSPLHF

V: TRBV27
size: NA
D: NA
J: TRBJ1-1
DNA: TGTGCCAGCAGTTTATTTGCACTTACCACTGAAGCTTTCTTT
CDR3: CASSLFALTTEAFF

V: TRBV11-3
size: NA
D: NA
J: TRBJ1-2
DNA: TGTGCCAGCAGCCACCGAGGACAGCCCTCTAACTATGGCTACACCTTC
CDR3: CASSHRGQPSNYGYTF

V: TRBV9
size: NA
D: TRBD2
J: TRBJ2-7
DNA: TGTGCCAGCAGCGTAGATGTAGCGGGGGGCCGGGGGGAGCAGTACTTC
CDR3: CASSVDVAGGRGEQYF

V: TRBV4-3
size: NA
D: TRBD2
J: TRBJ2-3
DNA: TGCGCCAGCAGCCAAGGTAGCGGGGGGGCGGAAGATACGCAGTATTTT
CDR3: CASSQGSGGAEDTQYF